A selection of T cell receptor beta chains follows, all from one sample in a study of T cell responses to AZD1222 COVID-19 vaccine. Using immunoSEQ multiplex PCR, the repertoire was profiled, and TCRdb retains in-frame clones only, with some absent. This table has about 68,000 clones, over 60% appearing once. The specimen was peripheral blood, collected on day 0 of AZD1222 vaccination. Receptor source: an adult in good health. The conserved cysteine and the conserved F or W are not part of the CDR3 here.

TRBV4-3 ASSQGIGDHTQY
TRBV5-1 ASSLRVSGELF
TRBV7-2 ASSPPRGGGVGGLDTQY
TRBV5-4 ASSLEGGAGGELF
TRBV7-2 ASSSGLASGELF
TRBV2 ASSDRDRPGTGELF
TRBV30 AWGPAVNYQPQH
TRBV19 ASSAATRGTDTQY
TRBV6-5 ATRTMNQPQH
TRBV11-2 ASSLTPNTEAF
TRBV18 ASSPQSGLETQY
TRBV5-6 ASSLDARGYYGYT
TRBV28 ASSTKLQGGELF
TRBV5-6 ASSLPGSRETQY
TRBV5-1 ASSLVRGGEQY
TRBV10-2 ASSEGGPGTDTQY
TRBV6-5 ASSYSGGVNTQY
TRBV6-5 ASRQGEVEAF
TRBV7-9 ASIAGSTDTQY
TRBV7-9 ASSFLDGNYGYT
TRBV11-3 ASSLGGTSGSTQY
TRBV6-1 ASSEGTWDTEAF
TRBV7-9 ASTVGGNYGYT
TRBV19 ASSIRARTGGYT
TRBV6-2/TRBV6-3 ASSSAGDTDTQY
TRBV5-1 ASSSPDLEYGYT